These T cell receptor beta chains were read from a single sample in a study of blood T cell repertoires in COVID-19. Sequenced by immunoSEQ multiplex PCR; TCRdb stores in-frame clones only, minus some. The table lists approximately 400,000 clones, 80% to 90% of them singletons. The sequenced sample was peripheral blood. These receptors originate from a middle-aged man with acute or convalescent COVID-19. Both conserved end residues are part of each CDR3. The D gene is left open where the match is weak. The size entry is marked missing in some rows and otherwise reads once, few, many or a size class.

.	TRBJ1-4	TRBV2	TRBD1	TGTGCCAGCTTTGCGGGACAGGGGGCCGAAAAACTGTTTTTT	CASFAGQGAEKLFF
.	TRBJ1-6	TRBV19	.	TGTGCCAGTAGTATCCGGAGTTCTAATTATAATTCACCCCTCCACTTT	CASSIRSSNYNSPLHF
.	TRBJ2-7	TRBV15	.	TGTGCCACCAGCAGAGGAGTTAAAGCCTACGAGCAGTACTTC	CATSRGVKAYEQYF
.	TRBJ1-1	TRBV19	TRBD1	TGTGCCAGTAGTTCGAGACCGGGACAGGGGGGGTTTCGGACTGAAGCTTTCTTT	CASSSRPGQGGFRTEAFF
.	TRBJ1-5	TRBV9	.	TGTGCCAGCAGCGTAGGTGCAGGGAACCAGCCCCAGCATTTT	CASSVGAGNQPQHF
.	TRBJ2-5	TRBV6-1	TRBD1	TGTGCCAGCAGTGAACAGACAGGGGGGGGTCAAGAGACCCAGTACTTC	CASSEQTGGGQETQYF
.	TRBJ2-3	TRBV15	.	TGTGCCACCAGCAAGACCCCGGGTCCCATCACAGATACGCAGTATTTT	CATSKTPGPITDTQYF
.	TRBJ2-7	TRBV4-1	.	TGCGCCAGCAGCCAAGATTTAGGCGGCTCCTACGAGCAGTACTTC	CASSQDLGGSYEQYF
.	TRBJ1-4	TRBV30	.	TGTGCCTGGAGTCGGGGGGCGCCTAATGAAAAACTGTTTTTT	CAWSRGAPNEKLFF
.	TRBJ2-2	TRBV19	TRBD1	TGTGCCAGTACCATATCCAGGACAGGGGGGAACACCGGGGAGCTGTTTTTT	CASTISRTGGNTGELFF
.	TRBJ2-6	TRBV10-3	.	TGTGCCATCAGCCCAGGGTCTGGGGCCAACGTCCTGACTTTC	CAISPGSGANVLTF
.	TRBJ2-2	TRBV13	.	TGTGCCAGCAGGCGCGCGGGGGCGGCCGGGGAGCTGTTTTTT	CASRRAGAAGELFF
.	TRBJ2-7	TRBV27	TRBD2	TGTGCCAGCACCAAGATCACGGGGGAACCGGGACTAGCGAGCTACGAGCAGTACTTC	CASTKITGEPGLASYEQYF
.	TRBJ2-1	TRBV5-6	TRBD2	TGTGCCAGCAGCTTGGTTCTAGCGGGGTACAATGAGCAGTTCTTC	CASSLVLAGYNEQFF
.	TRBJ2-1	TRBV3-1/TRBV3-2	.	TGTGCCAGCAGCGCTACTAGACGCTTTAATGAGCAGTTCTTC	CASSATRRFNEQFF
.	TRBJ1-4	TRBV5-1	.	TGCGCCAGCAGCTCATACAGGGCAACTAATGAAAAACTGTTTTTT	CASSSYRATNEKLFF
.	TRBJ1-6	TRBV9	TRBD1	TGTGCCAGCAGCCCCCGGACAGGGGAAAGCTCCTATAATTCACCCCTCCACTTT	CASSPRTGESSYNSPLHF
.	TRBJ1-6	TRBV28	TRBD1	TGTGCCAGCCTAGGGACAGGAGATAATTCACCCCTCCACTTT	CASLGTGDNSPLHF
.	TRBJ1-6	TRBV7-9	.	TGTGCCAGCAGCTTAACCCAGGGTCTAGGTCCCGCAGGTTCACCCCTCCACTTT	CASSLTQGLGPAGSPLHF
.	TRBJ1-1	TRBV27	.	TGTGCCAGCAGTTTATCAGGGGGCACTGAAGCTTTCTTT	CASSLSGGTEAFF
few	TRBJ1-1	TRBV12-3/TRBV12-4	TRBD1	TGTGCCAGCACACAGGGGCTGCTCACTGAAGCTTTCTTT	CASTQGLLTEAFF
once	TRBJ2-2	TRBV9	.	TGTGCCAGCAGCGTAGGGATGAGGGAACACGGGGAGCTGTTTTTT	CASSVGMREHGELFF
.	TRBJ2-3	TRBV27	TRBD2	TGTGCCAGCAGTTCTCTCCCGGGACTAGCGGAGGGACTCACAGATACGCAGTATTTT	CASSSLPGLAEGLTDTQYF
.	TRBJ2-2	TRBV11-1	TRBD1	TGTGCCAGCAGCCCCCGGACAGGGGACACCGGGGAGCTGTTTTTT	CASSPRTGDTGELFF
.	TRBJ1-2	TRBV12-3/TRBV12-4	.	TGTGCCACCTCCCGGGAAAGCGGCTACACCTTC	CATSRESGYTF
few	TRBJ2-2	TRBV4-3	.	TGCGCCAGCAGCCAGAGTCGTAATACGAACACCGGGGAGCTGTTTTTT	CASSQSRNTNTGELFF
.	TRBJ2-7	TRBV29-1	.	TGCAGCGTTGACGCGCTGGGGGACAGACAGGGAGGCTACGAGCAGTACTTC	CSVDALGDRQGGYEQYF
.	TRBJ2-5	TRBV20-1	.	TGCAGTGCTCGGCTAGGAGAGACCCAGTACTTC	CSARLGETQYF
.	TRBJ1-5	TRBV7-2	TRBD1	TGTGCCAGCAGCACAGGGGACAGGGCACAGCCCCAGCATTTT	CASSTGDRAQPQHF
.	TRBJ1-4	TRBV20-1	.	TGCAGTGCTTCGGGGGATGAAAAACTGTTTTTT	CSASGDEKLFF
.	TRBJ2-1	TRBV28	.	TGTGCCAGCAGGGACAGCTCTAGCTCCTACAATGAGCAGTTCTTC	CASRDSSSSYNEQFF
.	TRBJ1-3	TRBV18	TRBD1	TGTGCCAGCTCACCACGGACAGGGCCCCTCTCTGGAAACACCATATATTTT	CASSPRTGPLSGNTIYF
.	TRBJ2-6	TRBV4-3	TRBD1	TGCGCCAGCAGCTCCGGACAGGTCTCTGGGGCCAACGTCCTGACTTTC	CASSSGQVSGANVLTF
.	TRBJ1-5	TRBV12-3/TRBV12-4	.	TGTGCCAGCAGTCAGTACAGGGATCAGCCCCAGCATTTT	CASSQYRDQPQHF
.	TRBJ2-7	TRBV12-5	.	TGTGCTAGTGGCACAGGATCCAACTACGAGCAGTACTTC	CASGTGSNYEQYF
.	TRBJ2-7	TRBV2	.	TGTGCCAGCAGTGAACAGGTCGCCCCAGGGAACGAGCAGTACTTC	CASSEQVAPGNEQYF
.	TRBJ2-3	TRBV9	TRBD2	TGTGCCAGCAGCGTAGATTCGGGGGGACCTAATACGCAGTATTTT	CASSVDSGGPNTQYF
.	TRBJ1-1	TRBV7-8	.	TGTGCCAGCAGCCAAACACCAAACACTGAAGCTTTCTTT	CASSQTPNTEAFF
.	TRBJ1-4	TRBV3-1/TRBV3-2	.	TGTGCCAGCAGCAACGAATTAGATGGGCGTGAAAAACTGTTTTTT	CASSNELDGREKLFF
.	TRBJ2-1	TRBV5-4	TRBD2	TGTGCCAGCAGCCCGCCGGGACTAGCCCGAGGTATCGGCAATGAGCAGTTCTTC	CASSPPGLARGIGNEQFF
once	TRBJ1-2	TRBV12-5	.	TGTGCTAGTGGTGGACAGCCCCTCTATGGCTACACCTTC	CASGGQPLYGYTF
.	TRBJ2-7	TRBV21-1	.	TGTGCCAGCACGATCGGGTTGGTAGCGGGAGAAGATTACGAGCAGTACTTC	CASTIGLVAGEDYEQYF
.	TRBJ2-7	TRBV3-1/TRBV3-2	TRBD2	TGTGCCAGCACCCTAGCGGGAGGCTTCCGGGAGCAGTACTTC	CASTLAGGFREQYF
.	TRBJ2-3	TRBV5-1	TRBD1	TGCGCCAGCAGGTTTGGACAGGGGGGCACAGATACGCAGTATTTT	CASRFGQGGTDTQYF
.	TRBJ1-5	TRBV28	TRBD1	TGTGCCAGCAGCCTGGGGACAGGTCAGCCCCAGCATTTT	CASSLGTGQPQHF
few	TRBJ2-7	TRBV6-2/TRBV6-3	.	TGTGCCAGCAGTTACGCTTGGGCAGTCTACGAGCAGTACTTC	CASSYAWAVYEQYF
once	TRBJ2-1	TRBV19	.	TGTGCCAGTAGCCAATCTAACTACAATGAGCAGTTCTTC	CASSQSNYNEQFF
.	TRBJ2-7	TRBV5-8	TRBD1	TGTGCCAGCAGCTTGGAGTCGGGGACAGGAACTACCCTCATCTCCGAGCAGTACTTC	CASSLESGTGTTLISEQYF
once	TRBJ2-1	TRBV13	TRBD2	TGTGCCAGCAGCCCCTTGACCGGGGGGACTTACAATGAGCAGTTCTTC	CASSPLTGGTYNEQFF
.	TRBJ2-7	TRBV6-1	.	TGTGCCAGCAGTGAAGTGGGCGGGATCAGGCAGTACTTC	CASSEVGGIRQYF
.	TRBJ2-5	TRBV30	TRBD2	TGTGCCTCCAATCTAGCGGGGGGAAACCAAGAGACCCAGTACTTC	CASNLAGGNQETQYF
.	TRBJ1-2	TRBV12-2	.	TGTGCAAGTCGCTTAGGAGAGGGTAACGGCTATGGCTACACCTTC	CASRLGEGNGYGYTF
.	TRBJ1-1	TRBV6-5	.	TGTGCCAGCAGTCCTAGCGGACACTTGAACACTGAAGCTTTCTTT	CASSPSGHLNTEAFF
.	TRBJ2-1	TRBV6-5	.	TGTGCCAGCAGTTACTCCCGTCAGGGGTGGAATGAGCAGTTCTTC	CASSYSRQGWNEQFF
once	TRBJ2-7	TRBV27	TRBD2	TGTGCCAGCAGTTCAGTAGCGGGATACGAGCAGTACTTC	CASSSVAGYEQYF
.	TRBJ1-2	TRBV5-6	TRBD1	TGTGCCAGTCGGGAGCAGGGGGCTTCGCATGGCTACACCTTC	CASREQGASHGYTF
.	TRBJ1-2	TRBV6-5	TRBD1	TGTGCCAGCAGTTACGAGGGACAGGGGGGCTACACCTTC	CASSYEGQGGYTF